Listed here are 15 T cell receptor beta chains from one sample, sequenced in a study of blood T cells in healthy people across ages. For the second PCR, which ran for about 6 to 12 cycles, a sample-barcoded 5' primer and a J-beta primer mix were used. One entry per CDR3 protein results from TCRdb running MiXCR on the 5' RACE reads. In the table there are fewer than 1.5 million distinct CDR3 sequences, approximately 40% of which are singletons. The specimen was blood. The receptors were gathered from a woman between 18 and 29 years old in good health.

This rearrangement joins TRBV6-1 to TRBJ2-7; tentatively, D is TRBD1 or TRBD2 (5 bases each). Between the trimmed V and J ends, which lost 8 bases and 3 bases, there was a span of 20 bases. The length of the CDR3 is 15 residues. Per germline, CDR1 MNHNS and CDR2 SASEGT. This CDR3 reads CASPPRGTSFYEQYV. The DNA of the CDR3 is TGTGCCAGCCCACCCCGGGGCACATCATTCTACGAGCAGTACGTC.

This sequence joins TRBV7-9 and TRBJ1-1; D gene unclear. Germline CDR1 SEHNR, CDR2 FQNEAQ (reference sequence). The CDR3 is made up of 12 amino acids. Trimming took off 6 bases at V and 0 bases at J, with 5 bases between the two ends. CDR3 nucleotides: TGTGCCAGCAGTGCGATGAACACTGAAGCTTTCTTT. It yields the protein CASSAMNTEAFF.

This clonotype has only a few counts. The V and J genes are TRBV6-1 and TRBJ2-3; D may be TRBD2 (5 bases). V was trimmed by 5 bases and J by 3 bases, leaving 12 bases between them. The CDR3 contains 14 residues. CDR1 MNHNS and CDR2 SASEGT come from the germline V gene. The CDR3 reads CASSRGLLTDTQYF. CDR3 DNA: TGTGCCAGCAGTAGAGGGCTGCTTACAGATACGCAGTATTTT.

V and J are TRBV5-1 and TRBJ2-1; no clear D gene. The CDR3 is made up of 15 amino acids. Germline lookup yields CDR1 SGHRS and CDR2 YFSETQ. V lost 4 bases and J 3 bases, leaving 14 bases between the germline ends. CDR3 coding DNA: TGCGCCAGCAGCGCTACAAGTGTCGTCTACAATGAGCAGTTCTTC. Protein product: CASSATSVVYNEQFF.

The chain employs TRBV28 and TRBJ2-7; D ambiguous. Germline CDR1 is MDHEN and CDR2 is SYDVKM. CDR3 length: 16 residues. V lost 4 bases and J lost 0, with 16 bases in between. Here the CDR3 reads CASSSPIGQSSYEQYF. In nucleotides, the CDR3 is TGTGCCAGCAGTTCCCCGATAGGTCAGAGCTCCTACGAGCAGTACTTC.

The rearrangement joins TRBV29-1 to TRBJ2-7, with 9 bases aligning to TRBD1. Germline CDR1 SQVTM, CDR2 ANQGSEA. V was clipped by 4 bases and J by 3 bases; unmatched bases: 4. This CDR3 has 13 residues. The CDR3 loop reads CSVAGTGLYEQYF. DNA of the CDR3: TGCAGCGTTGCCGGGACAGGGCTCTACGAGCAGTACTTC.

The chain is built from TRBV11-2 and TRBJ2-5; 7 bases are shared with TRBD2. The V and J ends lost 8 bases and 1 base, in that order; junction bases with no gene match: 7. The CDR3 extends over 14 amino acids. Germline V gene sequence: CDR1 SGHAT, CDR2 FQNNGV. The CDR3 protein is CASGPGTIQETQYF. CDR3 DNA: TGTGCCAGCGGCCCTGGGACTATCCAAGAGACCCAGTACTTC.

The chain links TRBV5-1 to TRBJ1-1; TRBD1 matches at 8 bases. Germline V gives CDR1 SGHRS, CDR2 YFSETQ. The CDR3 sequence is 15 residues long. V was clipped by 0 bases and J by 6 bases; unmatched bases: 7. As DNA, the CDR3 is TGCGCCAGCAGCTTGGACGGACAGGGTGGGGCTGAAGCTTTCTTT. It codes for CASSLDGQGGAEAFF.

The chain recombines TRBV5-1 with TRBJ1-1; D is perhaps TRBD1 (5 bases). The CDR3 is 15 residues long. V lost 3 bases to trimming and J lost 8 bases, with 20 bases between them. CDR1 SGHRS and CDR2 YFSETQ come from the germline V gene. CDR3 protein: CASSSGGAGPGEAFF. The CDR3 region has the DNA TGCGCCAGCAGCTCGGGAGGCGCAGGGCCCGGGGAAGCTTTCTTT.

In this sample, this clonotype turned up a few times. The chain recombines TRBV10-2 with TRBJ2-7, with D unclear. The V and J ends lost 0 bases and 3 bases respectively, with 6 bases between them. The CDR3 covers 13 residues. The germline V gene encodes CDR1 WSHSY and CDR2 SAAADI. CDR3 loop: CASSESPFYEQYF. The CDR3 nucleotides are TGCGCCAGCAGTGAGTCCCCCTTCTACGAGCAGTACTTC.

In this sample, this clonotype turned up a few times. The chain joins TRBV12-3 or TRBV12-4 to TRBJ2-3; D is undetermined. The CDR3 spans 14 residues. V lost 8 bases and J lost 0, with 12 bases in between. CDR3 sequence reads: CASRLTESTDTQYF. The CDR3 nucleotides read TGTGCCAGCCGGCTAACGGAGAGCACAGATACGCAGTATTTT.

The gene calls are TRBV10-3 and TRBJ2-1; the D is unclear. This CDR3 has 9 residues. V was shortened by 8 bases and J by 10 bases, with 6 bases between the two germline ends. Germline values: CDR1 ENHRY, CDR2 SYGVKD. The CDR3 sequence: CAIGDEQFF. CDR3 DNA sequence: TGTGCCATCGGAGACGAGCAGTTCTTC.

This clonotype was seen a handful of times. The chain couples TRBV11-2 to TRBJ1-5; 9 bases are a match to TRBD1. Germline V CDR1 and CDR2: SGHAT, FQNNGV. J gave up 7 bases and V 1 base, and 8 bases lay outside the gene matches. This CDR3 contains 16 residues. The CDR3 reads CASSLGPRTGDQPQHF. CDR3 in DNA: TGTGCCAGCAGCTTAGGCCCCCGGACAGGGGACCAGCCCCAGCATTTT.

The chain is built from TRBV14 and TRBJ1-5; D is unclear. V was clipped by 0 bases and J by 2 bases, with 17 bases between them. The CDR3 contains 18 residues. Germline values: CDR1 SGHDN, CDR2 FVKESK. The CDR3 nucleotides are TGTGCCAGCAGCCAAGATTTACCCGGGCCCGATGGCAATCAGCCCCAGCATTTT. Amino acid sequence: CASSQDLPGPDGNQPQHF.

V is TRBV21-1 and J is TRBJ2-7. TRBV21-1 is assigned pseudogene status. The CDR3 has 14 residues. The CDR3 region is CASSKERTSYEQYF. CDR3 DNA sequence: TGTGCCAGCAGCAAGGAGAGAACCTCCTACGAGCAGTACTTC.